Shown below are 4 T cell receptor beta chains from a single sample sequenced in a study of blood T cell repertoires in COVID-19. TCRdb keeps only in-frame clones here, not all; method: immunoSEQ multiplex PCR. The sample has about 280,000 clones, 88% seen once. Source material: PBMCs or T cells enriched from blood (not recorded which). Every receptor here comes from a woman aged 60-75 years in a cohort exposed to, infected with or recovered from COVID-19 (not recorded which).

The J gene is TRBJ2-7, the V gene TRBV11-2; maybe TRBD2 (5 bases). The germline V gene encodes CDR1 SGHAT and CDR2 FQNNGV. The V and J ends lost 3 bases and 8 bases respectively, with 11 bases between them. The CDR3 extends over 12 amino acids. Written as DNA, the CDR3 is TGTGCCAGCAGCTTCGAACTAGTACAGCAGTACTTC. It yields the protein CASSFELVQQYF. Together with reference TRBV11-2 and TRBJ2-7, the CDR3 gives the full variable domain: EAGVAQSPRYKIIEKRQSVAFWCNPISGHATLYWYQQILGQGPKLLIQFQNNGVVDDSQLPKDRFSAERLKGVDSTLKIQPAKLEDSAVYLCASSFELVQQYFGPGTRLTVT.

The CDR3 spells CASSLGTSGSTEQFF. The CDR3 DNA is TGTGCCAGCAGCTTAGGGACTAGCGGGAGTACCGAGCAGTTCTTC. The chain has TRBV7-2 and TRBJ2-1, with TRBD2 matching 13 bases. Germline CDR1 and CDR2: SGHTA and FQGNSA. The CDR3 runs 15 residues. V dropped 1 base and J dropped 10; count of bases not matched to a gene: 4.

The J gene is TRBJ2-7, the V gene TRBV7-2; 9 bases match TRBD2. With V trimmed by 2 bases and J by 3 bases, 8 bases remained unmatched. CDR3 size: 16 residues. Germline-derived CDR1 and CDR2 are SGHTA and FQGNSA. The CDR3 protein is CASSLRSSGTHYEQYF. CDR3 DNA: TGTGCCAGCAGCTTACGGTCTAGCGGGACCCACTACGAGCAGTACTTC.

The chain couples TRBV7-2 to TRBJ2-3; possible D gene TRBD2, 6 bases. Germline CDR1 and CDR2: SGHTA and FQGNSA. V shed 5 bases and J shed 2 bases, with 11 bases lying between them. The CDR3 is 14 amino acids. The CDR3 loop is CASSLERVTDTQYF. The CDR3 DNA reads as TGTGCCAGCAGCCTTGAGCGGGTCACAGATACGCAGTATTTT.